This T cell receptor (beta chain) was captured by sequencing in a study of CD8+CD57+ T cells in acquired aplastic anemia. This clonotype has just one count. An expansion of CD8+CD57+ cells by flow cytometry had been shown in patients chosen for sequencing. Template material for TCR beta VDJ and CDR3 profiling consisted of genomic DNA. MiXCR, run by TCRdb on the reads, gives a single entry per CDR3 protein. The data contain under 350,000 distinct CDR3 sequences, about three fifths of them singletons. The CDR3 extends over 14 amino acids. The V end was cut by 0 bases, the J end by 5 bases, with 10 bases between. CDR1 is SGHDN and CDR2 is FVKESK in the germline V gene.

Sequenced input: sorted CD4+, CD8+, or CD8+CD57+ T cells (not recorded which) from PBMCs. This receptor was identified in a human donor with aplastic anemia. The chain couples TRBV14 to TRBJ2-5; possible D gene TRBD1, 5 bases. DNA of the CDR3: TGTGCCAGCAGCCAAGACCCAGGGCGGGAGACCCAGTACTTC. Translation: CASSQDPGRETQYF.